The text below deals with one T cell receptor (beta chain). These data originate in a study of T cell changes during pregnancy in multiple sclerosis. Assay: immunoSEQ multiplex PCR; the TCRdb copy retains only in-frame clones and omits some. The table includes 35,000 to 50,000 clones, 80% to 95% detected once. The sequence was obtained from a female donor in good health, enrolled as a control in a pregnancy study. Sequencing used CD4+ T cells from peripheral blood mononuclear cells, obtained after pregnancy.

The CDR3 sequence is CASSTLSGTGIEETQYF. In DNA, the CDR3 is TGTGCCAGCAGTACCTTATCCGGGACAGGGATTGAAGAGACCCAGTACTTC. This chain connects TRBV27 to TRBJ2-5, with 9 bases fitting TRBD1. V lost 5 bases to trimming and J lost 3 bases; unmatched junction nucleotides: 13. This CDR3 is built from 17 residues. The V gene's germline CDR1 is MNHEY and CDR2 SMNVEV (reference sequence).